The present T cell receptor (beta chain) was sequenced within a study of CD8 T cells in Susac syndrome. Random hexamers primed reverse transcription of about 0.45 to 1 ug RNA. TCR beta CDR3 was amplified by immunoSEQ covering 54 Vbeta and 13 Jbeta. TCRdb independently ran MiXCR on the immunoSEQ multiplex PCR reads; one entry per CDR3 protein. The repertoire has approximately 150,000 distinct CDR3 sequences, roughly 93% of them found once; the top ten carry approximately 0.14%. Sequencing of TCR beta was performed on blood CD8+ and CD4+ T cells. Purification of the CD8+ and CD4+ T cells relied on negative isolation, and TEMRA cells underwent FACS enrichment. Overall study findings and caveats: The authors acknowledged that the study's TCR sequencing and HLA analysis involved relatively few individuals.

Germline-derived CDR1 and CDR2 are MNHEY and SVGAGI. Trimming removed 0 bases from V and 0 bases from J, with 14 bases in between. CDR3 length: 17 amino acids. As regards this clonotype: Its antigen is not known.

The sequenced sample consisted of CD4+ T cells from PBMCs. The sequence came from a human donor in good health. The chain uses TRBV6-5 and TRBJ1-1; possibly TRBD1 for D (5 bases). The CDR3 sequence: CASSYSSVGPLNTEAFF. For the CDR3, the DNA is TGTGCCAGCAGTTACTCGAGCGTGGGACCTCTGAACACTGAAGCTTTCTTT.